The clone carrying this T cell receptor beta chain has at least ten counts. What it recognizes is unknown. A single record per CDR3 protein comes from TCRdb applying MiXCR to the RT-PCR reads. This repertoire shows hundreds of thousands of distinct CDR3 sequences, around 22% found once; its top ten account for over 9%. The CDR3 loop spans 15 amino acids. Trimming cost V 0 bases and J 4 bases, with 13 bases left between them. Germline loops: CDR1 SGHKS, CDR2 YYEKEE (reference sequence). The data are from a study of response to subunit inactivated influenza vaccine. Study results and limitations: Authors proposed each seasonal influenza vaccination draws in few new T cells.

The chain has TRBV5-5 and TRBJ1-2, with D uncertain. This TCR came from a man in his fifties or sixties who received an inactivated influenza vaccine. This material consisted of PBMCs from blood, taken 21 months after vaccination. CDR3 in DNA: TGTGCCAGCAGCTTGGTAGCGGAGACTCGCTATGGCTACACCTTC. Encoded protein: CASSLVAETRYGYTF. The full variable domain, completed using reference TRBV5-5 and TRBJ1-2, is DAGVTQSPTHLIKTRGQQVTLRCSPISGHKSVSWYQQVLGQGPQFIFQYYEKEERGRGNFPDRFSARQFPNYSSELNVNALLLGDSALYLCASSLVAETRYGYTFGSGTRLTVV.